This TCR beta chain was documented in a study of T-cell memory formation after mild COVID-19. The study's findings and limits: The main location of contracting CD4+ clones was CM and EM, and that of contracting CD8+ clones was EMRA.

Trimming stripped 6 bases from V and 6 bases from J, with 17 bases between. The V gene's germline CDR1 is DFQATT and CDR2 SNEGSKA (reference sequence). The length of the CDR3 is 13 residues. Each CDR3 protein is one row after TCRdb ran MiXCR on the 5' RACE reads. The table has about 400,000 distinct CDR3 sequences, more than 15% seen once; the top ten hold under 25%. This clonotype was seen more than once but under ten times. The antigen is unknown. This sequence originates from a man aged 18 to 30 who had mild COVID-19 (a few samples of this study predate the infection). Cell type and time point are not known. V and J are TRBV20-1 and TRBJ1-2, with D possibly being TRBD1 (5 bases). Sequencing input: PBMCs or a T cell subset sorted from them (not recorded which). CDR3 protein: CSARDSLEDGYTF. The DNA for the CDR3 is TGCAGTGCAAGGGACTCCCTGGAGGATGGCTACACCTTC.